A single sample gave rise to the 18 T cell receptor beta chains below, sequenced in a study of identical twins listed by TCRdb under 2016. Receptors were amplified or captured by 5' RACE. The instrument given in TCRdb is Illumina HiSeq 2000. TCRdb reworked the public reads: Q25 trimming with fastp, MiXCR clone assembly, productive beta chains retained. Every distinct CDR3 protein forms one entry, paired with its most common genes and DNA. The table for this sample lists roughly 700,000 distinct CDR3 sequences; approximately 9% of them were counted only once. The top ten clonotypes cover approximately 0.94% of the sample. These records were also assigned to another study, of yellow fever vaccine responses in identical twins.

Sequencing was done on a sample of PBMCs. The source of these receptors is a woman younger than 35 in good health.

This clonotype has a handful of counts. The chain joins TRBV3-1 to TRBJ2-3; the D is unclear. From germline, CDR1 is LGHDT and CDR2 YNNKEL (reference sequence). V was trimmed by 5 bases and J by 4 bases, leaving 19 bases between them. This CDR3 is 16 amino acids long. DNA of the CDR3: TGTGCCAGCAGCGTAAAATCCGGATTTATGGCAGATACGCAGTATTTT. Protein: CASSVKSGFMADTQYF.

The CDR3 protein is CATRTSGHYEQYF. The CDR3 region has the DNA TGTGCCACCAGGACTAGCGGGCACTACGAGCAGTACTTC. J is TRBJ2-7 and V is TRBV11-3; the match to TRBD2 covers 11 bases. The CDR3 spans 13 residues. V dropped 10 bases and J dropped 3; count of bases not matched to a gene: 5. Germline lookup yields CDR1 SGHNT and CDR2 YENEEA. The full variable domain, in which reference TRBV11-3 and TRBJ2-7 provide the parts outside the CDR3, is EAGVVQSPRYKIIEKKQPVAFWCNPISGHNTLYWYLQNLGQGPELLIRYENEEAVDDSQLPKDRFSAERLKGVDSTLKIQPAELGDSAVYLCATRTSGHYEQYFGPGTRLTVT.

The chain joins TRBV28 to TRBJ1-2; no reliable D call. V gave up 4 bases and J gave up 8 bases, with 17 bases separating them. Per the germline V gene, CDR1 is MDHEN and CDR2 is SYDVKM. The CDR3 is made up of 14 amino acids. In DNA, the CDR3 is TGTGCCAGCAGTTCGCCTGGCTCAGACGGGGGCTACACCTTC. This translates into CASSSPGSDGGYTF.

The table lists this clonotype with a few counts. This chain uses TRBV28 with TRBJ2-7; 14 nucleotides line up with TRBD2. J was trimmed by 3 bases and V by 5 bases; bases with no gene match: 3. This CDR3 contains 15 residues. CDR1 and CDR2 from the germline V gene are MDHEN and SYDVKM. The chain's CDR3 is CASSMGLAGDYEQYF. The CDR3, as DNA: TGTGCCAGCAGTATGGGACTAGCGGGAGACTACGAGCAGTACTTC.

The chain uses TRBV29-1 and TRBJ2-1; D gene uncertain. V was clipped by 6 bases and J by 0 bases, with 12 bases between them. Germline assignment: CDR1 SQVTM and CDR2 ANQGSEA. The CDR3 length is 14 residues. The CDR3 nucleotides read TGCAGCGTCGGACGCCCGAGCTCCTACAATGAGCAGTTCTTC. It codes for CSVGRPSSYNEQFF.

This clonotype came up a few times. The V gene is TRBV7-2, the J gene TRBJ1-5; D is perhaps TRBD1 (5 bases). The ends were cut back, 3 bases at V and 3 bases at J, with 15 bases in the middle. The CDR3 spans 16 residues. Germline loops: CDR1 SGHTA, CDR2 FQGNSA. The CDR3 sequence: CASSFKSPGINQPQHF. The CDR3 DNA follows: TGTGCCAGCAGCTTTAAGTCCCCAGGGATCAATCAGCCCCAGCATTTT.

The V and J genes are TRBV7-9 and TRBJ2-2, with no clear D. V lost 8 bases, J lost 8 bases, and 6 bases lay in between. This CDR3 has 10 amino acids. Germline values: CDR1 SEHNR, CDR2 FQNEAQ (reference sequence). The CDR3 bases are TGTGCCAGCTGGTATGGGGAGCTGTTTTTT. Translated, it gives CASWYGELFF.

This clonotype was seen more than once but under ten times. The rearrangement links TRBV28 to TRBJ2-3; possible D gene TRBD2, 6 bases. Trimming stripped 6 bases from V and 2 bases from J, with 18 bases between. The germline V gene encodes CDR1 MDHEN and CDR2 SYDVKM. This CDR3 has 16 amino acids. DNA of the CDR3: TGTGCCAGCAGCCACACACGGGGGTCTAACACAGATACGCAGTATTTT. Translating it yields CASSHTRGSNTDTQYF.

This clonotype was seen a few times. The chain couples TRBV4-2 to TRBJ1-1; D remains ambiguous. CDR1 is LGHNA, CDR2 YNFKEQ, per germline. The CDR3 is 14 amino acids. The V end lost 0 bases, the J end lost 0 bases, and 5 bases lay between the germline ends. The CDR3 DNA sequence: TGTGCCAGCAGCCAAGACCAGATGAACACTGAAGCTTTCTTT. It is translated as CASSQDQMNTEAFF.

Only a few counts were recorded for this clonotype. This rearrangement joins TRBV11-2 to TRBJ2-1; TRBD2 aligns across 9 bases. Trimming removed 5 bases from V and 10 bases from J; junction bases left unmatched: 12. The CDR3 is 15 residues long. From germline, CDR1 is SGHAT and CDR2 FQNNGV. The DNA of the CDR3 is TGTGCCAGCAGCCTTTGGGGTAGCGGGGGCGAAGAGCAGTTCTTC. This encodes CASSLWGSGGEEQFF.

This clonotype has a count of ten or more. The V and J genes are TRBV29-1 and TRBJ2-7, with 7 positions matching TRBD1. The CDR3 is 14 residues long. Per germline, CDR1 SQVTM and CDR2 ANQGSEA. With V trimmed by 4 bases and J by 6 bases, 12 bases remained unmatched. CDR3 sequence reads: CSVARTGRFSEQYF. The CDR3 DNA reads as TGCAGCGTTGCCCGGACAGGTCGGTTCTCCGAGCAGTACTTC.

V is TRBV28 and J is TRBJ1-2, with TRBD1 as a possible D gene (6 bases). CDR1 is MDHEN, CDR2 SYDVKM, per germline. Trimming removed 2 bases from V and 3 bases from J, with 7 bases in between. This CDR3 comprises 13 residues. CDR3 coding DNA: TGTGCCAGCAGTTTAGGGGGCCACTATGGCTACACCTTC. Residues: CASSLGGHYGYTF.

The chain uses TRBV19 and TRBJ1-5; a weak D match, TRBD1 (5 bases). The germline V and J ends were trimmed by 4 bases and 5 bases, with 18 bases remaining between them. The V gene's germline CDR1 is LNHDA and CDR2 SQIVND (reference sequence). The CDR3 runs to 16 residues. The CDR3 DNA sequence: TGTGCCAGTAGTAGCCCATCGGGGGTGTGGGATCAGCCCCAGCATTTT. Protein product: CASSSPSGVWDQPQHF.

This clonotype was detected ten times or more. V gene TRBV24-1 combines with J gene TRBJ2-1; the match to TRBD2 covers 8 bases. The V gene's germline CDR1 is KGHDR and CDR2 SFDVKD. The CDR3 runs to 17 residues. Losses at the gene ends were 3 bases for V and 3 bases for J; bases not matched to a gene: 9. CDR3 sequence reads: CATSDADAGTSYNEQFF. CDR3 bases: TGTGCCACCAGTGATGCGGACGCCGGGACTAGCTACAATGAGCAGTTCTTC.

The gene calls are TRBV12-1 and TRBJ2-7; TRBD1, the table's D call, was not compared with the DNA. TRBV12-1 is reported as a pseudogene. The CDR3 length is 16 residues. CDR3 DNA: TGTGCCAGCAGCCACCAGGGCGACCTACCCAACTACGAGCAGTACTTC. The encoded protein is CASSHQGDLPNYEQYF.

As DNA, the CDR3 is TGTGCCAGCAGACCCCGGGGGCGAACTGAAGCTTTCTTT. Its translation is CASRPRGRTEAFF. The rearrangement uses TRBV6-1 and TRBJ1-1; D might be TRBD1 (6 bases). V lost 6 bases, J lost 5 bases, and 13 bases lay in between. From germline, CDR1 is MNHNS and CDR2 SASEGT. The CDR3 loop spans 13 amino acids.

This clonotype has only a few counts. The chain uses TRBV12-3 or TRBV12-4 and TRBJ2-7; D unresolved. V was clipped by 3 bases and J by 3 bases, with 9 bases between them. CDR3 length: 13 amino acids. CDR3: CASSFTVGYEQYF. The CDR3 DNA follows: TGTGCCAGCAGTTTCACAGTGGGCTACGAGCAGTACTTC.

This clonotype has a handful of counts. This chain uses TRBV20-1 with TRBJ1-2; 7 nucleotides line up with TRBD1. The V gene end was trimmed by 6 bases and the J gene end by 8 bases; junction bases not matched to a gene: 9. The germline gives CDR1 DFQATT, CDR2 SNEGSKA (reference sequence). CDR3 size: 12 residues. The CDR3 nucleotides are TGCAGTGCCGCGACAGGGCAGTTCGGCTACACCTTC. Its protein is CSAATGQFGYTF.